This record covers a single T cell receptor (beta chain). The record originates from a study of blood T cell repertoires in COVID-19. Study-wide context: Italy, Spain and the United States were the sources of the convalescent and acute COVID-19 samples.

The CDR3 is 15 residues long. Trimming removed 0 bases at V and 2 bases at J, with 12 bases between. The V gene's germline CDR1 is SGHKS and CDR2 YYEKEE (reference sequence). This table comes from immunoSEQ multiplex PCR, and its TCRdb copy is limited to in-frame clones, with some not included. The top ten hold under 8.5% of the sample, which has under 450,000 clones, about 88% seen once. The receptor comes from a woman aged 55-69 years with COVID-19, enrolled during active disease. The source material was peripheral blood. The rearrangement uses TRBV5-5 and TRBJ2-7; no clear D. For the CDR3, the DNA is TGTGCCAGCAGCTTGGTTCCGGGTACCCCCTACGAGCAGTACTTC. Residues: CASSLVPGTPYEQYF.